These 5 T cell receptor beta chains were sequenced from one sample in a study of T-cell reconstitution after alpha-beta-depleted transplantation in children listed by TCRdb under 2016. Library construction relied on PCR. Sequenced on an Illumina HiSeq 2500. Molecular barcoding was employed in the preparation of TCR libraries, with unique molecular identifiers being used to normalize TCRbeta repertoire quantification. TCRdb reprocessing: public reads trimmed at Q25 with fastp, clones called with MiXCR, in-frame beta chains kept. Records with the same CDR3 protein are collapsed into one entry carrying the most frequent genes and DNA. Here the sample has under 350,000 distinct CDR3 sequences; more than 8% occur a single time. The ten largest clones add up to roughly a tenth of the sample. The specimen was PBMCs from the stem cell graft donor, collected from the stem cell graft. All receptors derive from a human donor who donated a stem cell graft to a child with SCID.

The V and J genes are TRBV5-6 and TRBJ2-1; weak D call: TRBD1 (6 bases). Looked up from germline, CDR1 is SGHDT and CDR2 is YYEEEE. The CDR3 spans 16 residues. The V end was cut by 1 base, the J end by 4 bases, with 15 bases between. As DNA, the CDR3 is TGTGCCAGCAGCTTGACTTTGGGGGCATCATACAATGAGCAGTTCTTC. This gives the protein CASSLTLGASYNEQFF. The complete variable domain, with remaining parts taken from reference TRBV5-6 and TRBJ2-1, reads DAGVTQSPTHLIKTRGQQVTLRCSPKSGHDTVSWYQQALGQGPQFIFQYYEEEERQRGNFPDRFSGHQFPNYSSELNVNALLLGDSALYLCASSLTLGASYNEQFFGPGTRLTVL.

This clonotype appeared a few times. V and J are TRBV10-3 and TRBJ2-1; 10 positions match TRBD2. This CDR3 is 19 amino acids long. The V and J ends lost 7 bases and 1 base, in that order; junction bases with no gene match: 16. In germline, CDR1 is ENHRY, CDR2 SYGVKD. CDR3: CAITRTSGPGGASYNEQFF. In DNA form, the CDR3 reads TGTGCCATCACCCGGACTAGCGGTCCTGGTGGGGCGTCCTACAATGAGCAGTTCTTC.

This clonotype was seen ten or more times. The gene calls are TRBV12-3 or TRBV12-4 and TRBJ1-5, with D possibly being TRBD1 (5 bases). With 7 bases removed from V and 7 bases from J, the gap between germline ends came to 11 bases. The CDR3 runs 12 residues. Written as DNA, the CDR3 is TGTGCCAGCACCCAGGGTTCCCAGCCCCAGCATTTT. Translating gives CASTQGSQPQHF.

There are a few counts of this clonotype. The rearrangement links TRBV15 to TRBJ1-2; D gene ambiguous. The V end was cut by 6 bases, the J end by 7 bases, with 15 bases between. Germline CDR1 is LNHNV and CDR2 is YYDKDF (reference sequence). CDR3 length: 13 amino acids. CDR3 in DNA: TGTGCCACCAGGCAAGTGGCAATTTCTGGCTACACCTTC. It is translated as CATRQVAISGYTF.

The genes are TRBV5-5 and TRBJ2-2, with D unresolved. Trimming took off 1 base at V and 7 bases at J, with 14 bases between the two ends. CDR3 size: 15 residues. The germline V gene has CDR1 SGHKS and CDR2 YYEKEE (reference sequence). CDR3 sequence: CASSLLGMGFGELFF. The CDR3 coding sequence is TGTGCCAGCAGCTTGCTGGGAATGGGGTTCGGGGAGCTGTTTTTT.